This section outlines one T cell receptor (beta chain) sequence together with its context. Its antigen is undetermined. Library preparation (for TCRbeta) was performed with unique molecular identifiers. A single record per CDR3 protein comes from TCRdb applying MiXCR to the PCR reads. The data hold roughly 200,000 distinct CDR3 sequences, with approximately 6.9% observed a single time. These data are taken from a study of T-cell reconstitution after alpha-beta-depleted transplantation in children. Notes on the study in general: About two months after transplant, alpha-beta T cells reportedly came from several hundred expanded graft clones. A year had passed since transplant, and T-cell counts and diversity by then came mostly from newly produced T cells. The high TCRbeta diversity at day 60 in some patients came from surviving recipient T cells and thymic progenitors.

Per the germline V gene, CDR1 is MDHEN and CDR2 is SYDVKM. The CDR3 has 14 amino acids. With V trimmed by 2 bases and J by 6 bases, 3 bases remained unmatched. The sequences come from PBMCs, collected before TCRalphabeta/CD19-depleted stem cell transplant. The chain recombines TRBV28 with TRBJ2-1; 8 bases map to TRBD1. The clonotype was recovered from a boy between 2 and 10 years old with acute lymphoblastic leukemia, due to receive a stem cell transplant. The CDR3 loop is CASSLQGAGNEQFF. The CDR3 DNA reads TGTGCCAGCAGTTTACAGGGGGCGGGCAATGAGCAGTTCTTC.